One sample yielded the 2 T cell receptor beta chains listed below, sequenced in a study of cytomegalovirus exposure and HLA in healthy donors. This PCR relied on a set of 60 Vbeta primers and 13 Jbeta primers. TCRdb's copy holds only in-frame clones and misses some; the assay was immunoSEQ multiplex PCR. The sample has some 130,000 clones, roughly 80% seen once. The sample consisted of PBMCs. All receptors derive from a male donor in good health and CMV-seronegative.

The gene calls are TRBV29-1 and TRBJ1-1, with D possibly TRBD1 on 5 matching bases. Trimming left V 0 bases short and J 1 base short, with 15 bases between. From germline, CDR1 is SQVTM and CDR2 ANQGSEA. This CDR3 has 16 residues. CDR3 region: CSVEDRRGDGNTEAFF. CDR3 DNA sequence: TGCAGCGTTGAAGATAGGCGGGGGGATGGGAACACTGAAGCTTTCTTT.

This clone was observed a handful of times. The chain employs TRBV7-9 and TRBJ2-5; the match to TRBD1 covers 8 bases. CDR3 length: 16 residues. After removal of 8 bases from V and 2 bases from J, the junction contained 13 bases not matched to a gene. From germline, CDR1 is SEHNR and CDR2 FQNEAQ (reference sequence). Here the CDR3 DNA reads TGTGCCAGCGGCCCTCCGGACAGGGAATATCAAGAGACCCAGTACTTC. This encodes CASGPPDREYQETQYF.